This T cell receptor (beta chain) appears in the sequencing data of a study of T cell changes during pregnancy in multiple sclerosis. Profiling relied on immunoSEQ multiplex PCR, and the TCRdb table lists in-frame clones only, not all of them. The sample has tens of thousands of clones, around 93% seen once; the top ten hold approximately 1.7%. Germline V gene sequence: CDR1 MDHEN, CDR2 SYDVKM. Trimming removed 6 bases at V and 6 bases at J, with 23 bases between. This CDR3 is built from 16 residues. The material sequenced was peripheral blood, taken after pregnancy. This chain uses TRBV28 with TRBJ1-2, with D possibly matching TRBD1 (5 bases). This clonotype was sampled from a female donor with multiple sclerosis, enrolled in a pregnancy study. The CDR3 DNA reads TGTGCCAGCAGACCTAACGTGGGACTGACGAAGAATGGCTACACCTTC. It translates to CASRPNVGLTKNGYTF.